Here is one TCR beta chain with its context. The antigen is undetermined. This specimen comes from a study of cytomegalovirus exposure and HLA in healthy donors. Healthy bone marrow donors supplied every sample. Trimming stripped 8 bases from V and 6 bases from J, with 10 bases between. Looked up from germline, CDR1 is MNHNS and CDR2 is SASEGT. This CDR3 contains 12 residues. This PCR relied on a set of 60 Vbeta primers and 13 Jbeta primers. The table came from immunoSEQ multiplex PCR; TCRdb's copy has only in-frame clones and leaves some out. Of 200,000 to 250,000 clones in the sample, almost 70% were seen once. Findings of the study overall: In a later analysis, DRB1 alleles had the most associated TCRs; HLA-C alleles the fewest. Per a prior analysis, the majority of TCR beta V segments were productive roughly 87% or roughly 30% of the time.

This receptor was obtained from a man aged 35-49 years in good health and CMV-seropositive. The chain carries TRBV6-1 and TRBJ2-2, with D possibly being TRBD2 (6 bases). Sequences were obtained from PBMCs. CDR3 loop: CASPGVPGELFF. DNA of the CDR3: TGTGCCAGCCCGGGGGTCCCCGGGGAGCTGTTTTTT.